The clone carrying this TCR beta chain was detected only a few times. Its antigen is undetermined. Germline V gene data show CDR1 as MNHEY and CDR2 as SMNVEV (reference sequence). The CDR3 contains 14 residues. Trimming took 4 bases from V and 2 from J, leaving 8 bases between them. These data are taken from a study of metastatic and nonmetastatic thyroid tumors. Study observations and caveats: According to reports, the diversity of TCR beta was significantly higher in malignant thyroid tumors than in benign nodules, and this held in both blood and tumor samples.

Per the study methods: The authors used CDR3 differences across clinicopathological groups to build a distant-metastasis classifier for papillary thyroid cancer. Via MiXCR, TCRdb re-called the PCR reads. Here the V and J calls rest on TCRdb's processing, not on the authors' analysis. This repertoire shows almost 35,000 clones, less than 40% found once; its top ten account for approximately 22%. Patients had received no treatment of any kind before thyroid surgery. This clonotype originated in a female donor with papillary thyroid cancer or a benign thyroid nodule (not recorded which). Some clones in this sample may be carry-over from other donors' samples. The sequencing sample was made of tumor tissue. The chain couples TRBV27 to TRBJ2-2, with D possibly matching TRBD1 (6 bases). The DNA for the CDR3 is TGTGCCAGCAGTTGGACAGTAAACACCGGGGAGCTGTTTTTT. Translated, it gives CASSWTVNTGELFF.